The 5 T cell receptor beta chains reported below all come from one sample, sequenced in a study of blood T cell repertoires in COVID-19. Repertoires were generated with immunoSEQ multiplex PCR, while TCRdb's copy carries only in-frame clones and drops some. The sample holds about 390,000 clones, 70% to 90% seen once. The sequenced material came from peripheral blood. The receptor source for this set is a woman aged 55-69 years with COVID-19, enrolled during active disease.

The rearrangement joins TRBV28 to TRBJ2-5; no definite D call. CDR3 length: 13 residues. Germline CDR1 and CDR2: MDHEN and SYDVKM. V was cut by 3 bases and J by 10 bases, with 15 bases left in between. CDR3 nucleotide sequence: TGTGCCAGCAGTTTTACGCAACTTAGAAACCAGTACTTC. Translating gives CASSFTQLRNQYF.

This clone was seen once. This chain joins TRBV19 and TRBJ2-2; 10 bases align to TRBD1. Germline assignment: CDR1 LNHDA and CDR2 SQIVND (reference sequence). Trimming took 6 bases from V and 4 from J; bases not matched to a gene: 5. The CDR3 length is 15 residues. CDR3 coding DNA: TGTGCCAGTAGCCGACAGGGGGCGGGCACCGGGGAGCTGTTTTTT. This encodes CASSRQGAGTGELFF.

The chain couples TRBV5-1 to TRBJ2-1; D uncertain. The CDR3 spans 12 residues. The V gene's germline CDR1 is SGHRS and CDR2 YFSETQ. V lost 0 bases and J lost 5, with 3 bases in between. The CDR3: CASSLADNEQFF. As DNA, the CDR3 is TGCGCCAGCAGCTTGGCTGACAATGAGCAGTTCTTC.

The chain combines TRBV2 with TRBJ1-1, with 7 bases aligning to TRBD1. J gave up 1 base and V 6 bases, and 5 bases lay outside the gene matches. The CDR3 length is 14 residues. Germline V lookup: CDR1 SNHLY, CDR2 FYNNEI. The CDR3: CASRGTVTNTEAFF. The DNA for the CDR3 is TGTGCCAGCAGGGGGACAGTGACGAACACTGAAGCTTTCTTT.

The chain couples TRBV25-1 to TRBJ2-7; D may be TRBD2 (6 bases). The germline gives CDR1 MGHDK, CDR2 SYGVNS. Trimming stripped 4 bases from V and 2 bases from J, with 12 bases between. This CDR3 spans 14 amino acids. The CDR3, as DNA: TGTGCCAGCAGTGCAGAGTCGGGGGCCTACGAGCAGTACTTC. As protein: CASSAESGAYEQYF.